A selection of T cell receptor beta chains follows, all from one sample in a study of cytomegalovirus exposure and HLA in healthy donors. TCRdb's table, derived via immunoSEQ multiplex PCR, lists solely in-frame clones and lacks some. Of 95,000 to 110,000 clones listed, about 9.5% were seen once; the top ten hold roughly 5%. What was sequenced was PBMCs. The source is a man in his forties in good health and CMV-seropositive. CDR3s include the opening cysteine and the closing phenylalanine or tryptophan. The D gene is left open where the match is weak. Not every row has a clone size; where given, it reads once, few, many or a size class.

d_call: TRBD1
clone_size: few
v_call: TRBV30
j_call: TRBJ1-5
cdr3_length: 13
cdr3_nt: TGTGCCTGGAGCGTACAGGGGCATCAGCCCCAGCATTTT
cdr3_aa: CAWSVQGHQPQHF

d_call: -
clone_size: -
v_call: TRBV2
j_call: TRBJ1-5
cdr3_length: 14
cdr3_nt: TGTGCCAGCAGTGGGCAGACTGGCAATCAGCCCCAGCATTTT
cdr3_aa: CASSGQTGNQPQHF

d_call: -
clone_size: few
v_call: TRBV7-2
j_call: TRBJ2-7
cdr3_length: 14
cdr3_nt: TGTGCCAGCAGCTTAGGGGGAGGACCCTACGAGCAGTACTTC
cdr3_aa: CASSLGGGPYEQYF

d_call: -
clone_size: -
v_call: TRBV27
j_call: TRBJ2-1
cdr3_length: 14
cdr3_nt: TGTGCCAGCAGTGCAGCGGTCTCCTACAATGAGCAGTTCTTC
cdr3_aa: CASSAAVSYNEQFF

d_call: -
clone_size: few
v_call: TRBV9
j_call: TRBJ2-4
cdr3_length: 16
cdr3_nt: TGTGCCAGCAGCGTAGGTGGCGGGATCGCCAAAAACATTCAGTACTTC
cdr3_aa: CASSVGGGIAKNIQYF

d_call: TRBD2
clone_size: -
v_call: TRBV5-8
j_call: TRBJ2-2
cdr3_length: 20
cdr3_nt: TGTGCCAGCAGCCGCTTAACGCTGACTAGCGGGAGGACAGGCACCGGGGAGCTGTTTTTT
cdr3_aa: CASSRLTLTSGRTGTGELFF

d_call: -
clone_size: few
v_call: TRBV28
j_call: TRBJ2-1
cdr3_length: 14
cdr3_nt: TGTGCCAGCAGTCCCGCGAGCTCCTACAATGAGCAGTTCTTC
cdr3_aa: CASSPASSYNEQFF

d_call: TRBD2
clone_size: few
v_call: TRBV5-1
j_call: TRBJ2-1
cdr3_length: 16
cdr3_nt: TGCGCCAGCAGCTTGGCTCGACTAGCGGGTGACAATGAGCAGTTCTTC
cdr3_aa: CASSLARLAGDNEQFF

d_call: -
clone_size: few
v_call: TRBV5-1
j_call: TRBJ2-5
cdr3_length: 16
cdr3_nt: TGCGCCAGCAGCTTGGCCGGCGGGGCTGTACAAGAGACCCAGTACTTC
cdr3_aa: CASSLAGGAVQETQYF

d_call: -
clone_size: -
v_call: TRBV11-3
j_call: TRBJ2-1
cdr3_length: 15
cdr3_nt: TGTGCCAGCAGCTTAGCCGGGACACCACCCAATGAGCAGTTCTTC
cdr3_aa: CASSLAGTPPNEQFF

d_call: TRBD2
clone_size: -
v_call: TRBV6-1
j_call: TRBJ2-1
cdr3_length: 15
cdr3_nt: TGTGCCAGCAGTGACTTAGCGGGGGCCTACAATGAGCAGTTCTTC
cdr3_aa: CASSDLAGAYNEQFF

d_call: TRBD2
clone_size: -
v_call: TRBV28
j_call: TRBJ2-7
cdr3_length: 15
cdr3_nt: TGTGCCAGCAGTTTGGGGACTAGCGGCACCTACGAGCAGTACTTC
cdr3_aa: CASSLGTSGTYEQYF

d_call: -
clone_size: -
v_call: TRBV5-6
j_call: TRBJ2-7
cdr3_length: 15
cdr3_nt: TGTGCCAGCAGCTTGGTCCGGGAGACCACCTACGAGCAGTACTTC
cdr3_aa: CASSLVRETTYEQYF

d_call: -
clone_size: few
v_call: TRBV23-1
j_call: TRBJ2-4
cdr3_length: 15
cdr3_nt: TGCGCCAGCAGTCATCCCTCCCGAGGCAAAAACATTCAGTACTTC
cdr3_aa: CASSHPSRGKNIQYF

d_call: -
clone_size: -
v_call: TRBV7-9
j_call: TRBJ2-3
cdr3_length: 15
cdr3_nt: TGTGCCAGCAGCTTATTGGGCGGGAGCACAGATACGCAGTATTTT
cdr3_aa: CASSLLGGSTDTQYF

d_call: -
clone_size: -
v_call: TRBV5-1
j_call: TRBJ2-3
cdr3_length: 12
cdr3_nt: TGCGCCAGCAGCTTCCGGACAGATACGCAGTATTTT
cdr3_aa: CASSFRTDTQYF

d_call: TRBD2
clone_size: few
v_call: TRBV19
j_call: TRBJ2-1
cdr3_length: 16
cdr3_nt: TGTGCCAGTAGTACCGGGACTAGCTTTCAGTACAATGAGCAGTTCTTC
cdr3_aa: CASSTGTSFQYNEQFF

d_call: -
clone_size: -
v_call: TRBV7-6
j_call: TRBJ2-5
cdr3_length: 16
cdr3_nt: TGTGCCAGCAGCCTAGGCGTTCTAGCGAAAAAAGAGACCCAGTACTTC
cdr3_aa: CASSLGVLAKKETQYF

d_call: TRBD2
clone_size: once
v_call: TRBV27
j_call: TRBJ2-3
cdr3_length: 16
cdr3_nt: TGTGCCAGCAGTTTTCGAGCGGGAGGTAGGGCAGATACGCAGTATTTT
cdr3_aa: CASSFRAGGRADTQYF

d_call: TRBD2
clone_size: few
v_call: TRBV4-3
j_call: TRBJ2-7
cdr3_length: 14
cdr3_nt: TGCGCCAGCAGCCAAAATAGTCTAGCGGGAGTTTTAAAGTTC
cdr3_aa: CASSQNSLAGVLKF

d_call: TRBD1
clone_size: few
v_call: TRBV6-6
j_call: TRBJ1-1
cdr3_length: 16
cdr3_nt: TGTGCCAGCAGTCACAAGACAGGGGGCCAGTTGGCTGAAGCTTTCTTT
cdr3_aa: CASSHKTGGQLAEAFF

d_call: -
clone_size: few
v_call: TRBV6-1
j_call: TRBJ1-1
cdr3_length: 15
cdr3_nt: TGTGCCAGCAGTGTCGGGGGAAGCTTTAACACTGAAGCTTTCTTT
cdr3_aa: CASSVGGSFNTEAFF

d_call: -
clone_size: few
v_call: TRBV9
j_call: TRBJ2-2
cdr3_length: 14
cdr3_nt: TGTGCCAGCAGCGTATTTCCTAACACCGGGGAGCTGTTTTTT
cdr3_aa: CASSVFPNTGELFF

d_call: TRBD1
clone_size: -
v_call: TRBV9
j_call: TRBJ1-3
cdr3_length: 15
cdr3_nt: TGTGCCAGCAGCGCCGGGACAGTCTCTGGAAACACCATATATTTT
cdr3_aa: CASSAGTVSGNTIYF

d_call: TRBD2
clone_size: -
v_call: TRBV11-3
j_call: TRBJ2-1
cdr3_length: 13
cdr3_nt: TGTGCCAGCAGCTCTAGCGGTCACAATGAGCAGTTCTTC
cdr3_aa: CASSSSGHNEQFF

d_call: TRBD2
clone_size: -
v_call: TRBV4-1
j_call: TRBJ2-2
cdr3_length: 15
cdr3_nt: TGCGCCAGCAGCCGGCGGGAGGGGACCACCGGGGAGCTGTTTTTT
cdr3_aa: CASSRREGTTGELFF

d_call: -
clone_size: -
v_call: TRBV29-1
j_call: TRBJ2-7
cdr3_length: 13
cdr3_nt: TGCAGCGTGGCCGGGACTGCAATCGGAGGGCAGTACTTC
cdr3_aa: CSVAGTAIGGQYF

d_call: -
clone_size: few
v_call: TRBV29-1
j_call: TRBJ1-4
cdr3_length: 14
cdr3_nt: TGCAGCGTTGAAGGGGGGGGGAACAATGAAAAACTGTTTTTT
cdr3_aa: CSVEGGGNNEKLFF

d_call: TRBD1
clone_size: few
v_call: TRBV15
j_call: TRBJ2-3
cdr3_length: 15
cdr3_nt: TGTGCCACCAGCATAGACAGGGGAGAGACAGATACGCAGTATTTT
cdr3_aa: CATSIDRGETDTQYF

d_call: TRBD1
clone_size: -
v_call: TRBV5-1
j_call: TRBJ2-7
cdr3_length: 14
cdr3_nt: TGCGCCAGCAGCGGGACAGGTTTCTCCTACGAGCAGTACTTC
cdr3_aa: CASSGTGFSYEQYF

d_call: TRBD1
clone_size: -
v_call: TRBV19
j_call: TRBJ1-2
cdr3_length: 14
cdr3_nt: TGTGCCAGTACCGCGACAGGGGTAGGCTATGGCTACACCTTC
cdr3_aa: CASTATGVGYGYTF

d_call: -
clone_size: -
v_call: TRBV9
j_call: TRBJ1-4
cdr3_length: 13
cdr3_nt: TGTGCCAGCAGCGTCCTCTTCGGTGAAAAACTGTTTTTT
cdr3_aa: CASSVLFGEKLFF

d_call: TRBD2
clone_size: few
v_call: TRBV7-2
j_call: TRBJ2-1
cdr3_length: 18
cdr3_nt: TGTGCCAGCAGCTTTCCCTCTAGCGGGGGGAGCTCCTACAATGAGCAGTTCTTC
cdr3_aa: CASSFPSSGGSSYNEQFF

d_call: -
clone_size: -
v_call: TRBV29-1
j_call: TRBJ1-1
cdr3_length: 12
cdr3_nt: TGCAGCGCTAGGGGGGGTAACACTGAAGCTTTCTTT
cdr3_aa: CSARGGNTEAFF

d_call: -
clone_size: few
v_call: TRBV4-2
j_call: TRBJ2-1
cdr3_length: 15
cdr3_nt: TGTGCCAGCAGCCAAGATTTGACTCGTTTTAATGAGCAGTTCTTC
cdr3_aa: CASSQDLTRFNEQFF

d_call: TRBD1
clone_size: -
v_call: TRBV5-4
j_call: TRBJ2-7
cdr3_length: 16
cdr3_nt: TGTGCCAGCAGCGAACGACCGGGACAGACGAATTACGAGCAGTACTTC
cdr3_aa: CASSERPGQTNYEQYF

d_call: TRBD1
clone_size: -
v_call: TRBV5-6
j_call: TRBJ1-2
cdr3_length: 15
cdr3_nt: TGTGCCAGCAGCCAAACACAGGGGGTGGGTTATGGCTACACCTTC
cdr3_aa: CASSQTQGVGYGYTF

d_call: -
clone_size: -
v_call: TRBV6-1
j_call: TRBJ1-2
cdr3_length: 13
cdr3_nt: TGTGCCAGCAGTAAGTGGCAAGACTATGGCTACACCTTC
cdr3_aa: CASSKWQDYGYTF

d_call: -
clone_size: few
v_call: TRBV30
j_call: TRBJ1-5
cdr3_length: 14
cdr3_nt: TGTGCCTGGAGTGTAATGTCGGGCAATCAGCCCCAGCATTTT
cdr3_aa: CAWSVMSGNQPQHF

d_call: -
clone_size: few
v_call: TRBV6-1
j_call: TRBJ1-3
cdr3_length: 11
cdr3_nt: TGTGCCGGAGGAACGAGAAACACCATATATTTT
cdr3_aa: CAGGTRNTIYF

d_call: TRBD1
clone_size: -
v_call: TRBV5-1
j_call: TRBJ2-6
cdr3_length: 18
cdr3_nt: TGCGCCAGCAGCGATCCGGGACAGACTTTCTCTGGGGCCAACGTCCTGACTTTC
cdr3_aa: CASSDPGQTFSGANVLTF

d_call: TRBD2
clone_size: -
v_call: TRBV27
j_call: TRBJ2-2
cdr3_length: 18
cdr3_nt: TGTGCCAGCAGTTCCGGAGGGGGACTAGCGGGATTCACCGGGGAGCTGTTTTTT
cdr3_aa: CASSSGGGLAGFTGELFF

d_call: -
clone_size: few
v_call: TRBV6-6
j_call: TRBJ2-7
cdr3_length: 13
cdr3_nt: TGTGCCAGCAGTTATCGCGGCTCCTACGAGCAGTACTTC
cdr3_aa: CASSYRGSYEQYF

d_call: TRBD2
clone_size: -
v_call: TRBV9
j_call: TRBJ2-7
cdr3_length: 14
cdr3_nt: TGTGCCAGCAGCGTCAGTAGCGGGACCTACGAGCAGTACTTC
cdr3_aa: CASSVSSGTYEQYF

d_call: -
clone_size: -
v_call: TRBV5-1
j_call: TRBJ2-4
cdr3_length: 14
cdr3_nt: TGCGCCAGCAGCTTGGCCCTAGCCAAAAACATTCAGTACTTC
cdr3_aa: CASSLALAKNIQYF

d_call: -
clone_size: -
v_call: TRBV27
j_call: TRBJ2-7
cdr3_length: 14
cdr3_nt: TGTGCCAGCAGTCCGATGACAGGACTGTACGAGCAGTACTTC
cdr3_aa: CASSPMTGLYEQYF

d_call: -
clone_size: -
v_call: TRBV7-9
j_call: TRBJ1-3
cdr3_length: 16
cdr3_nt: TGTGCCAGCAGCCCGCTTAATGTGCCTCTCGGGAACACCATATATTTT
cdr3_aa: CASSPLNVPLGNTIYF

d_call: TRBD2
clone_size: few
v_call: TRBV19
j_call: TRBJ2-7
cdr3_length: 16
cdr3_nt: TGTGCCAGTAGTATAGAGAAACTAGCGGGATACAACGAGCAGTACTTC
cdr3_aa: CASSIEKLAGYNEQYF

d_call: -
clone_size: few
v_call: TRBV10-3
j_call: TRBJ2-5
cdr3_length: 13
cdr3_nt: TGTGCCACCGCCCTGGGAGACGGGGAGACCCAGTACTTC
cdr3_aa: CATALGDGETQYF

d_call: TRBD2
clone_size: -
v_call: TRBV6-5
j_call: TRBJ2-7
cdr3_length: 14
cdr3_nt: TGTGCCAGCAGTTTGGGACTAGCGGGAACCGAGCAGTACTTC
cdr3_aa: CASSLGLAGTEQYF

d_call: TRBD2
clone_size: -
v_call: TRBV19
j_call: TRBJ2-7
cdr3_length: 15
cdr3_nt: TGTGCCAGTAGATCGGCGGGAGAAGGATCCTACGAGCAGTACTTC
cdr3_aa: CASRSAGEGSYEQYF

d_call: -
clone_size: few
v_call: TRBV10-1
j_call: TRBJ2-1
cdr3_length: 15
cdr3_nt: TGCGCCAGCAGTGAGGGGGACTCCTTCGGGAATGAGCAGTTCTTC
cdr3_aa: CASSEGDSFGNEQFF

d_call: -
clone_size: few
v_call: TRBV2
j_call: TRBJ1-5
cdr3_length: 13
cdr3_nt: TGTGCCAGCACCGAGAGGGTTGAGCAGCCCCAGCATTTT
cdr3_aa: CASTERVEQPQHF

d_call: TRBD1
clone_size: few
v_call: TRBV5-1
j_call: TRBJ1-2
cdr3_length: 13
cdr3_nt: TGCGCCAGCAGTGGACAGGAAAACTATGGCTACACCTTC
cdr3_aa: CASSGQENYGYTF

d_call: TRBD2
clone_size: -
v_call: TRBV7-9
j_call: TRBJ2-4
cdr3_length: 16
cdr3_nt: TGTGCCAGCAGGATACTAGCGGGAGTAGCCAAAAACATTCAGTACTTC
cdr3_aa: CASRILAGVAKNIQYF